These T cell receptor beta chains were read from a single sample in a study of blood T cell repertoires in COVID-19. TCRdb keeps only in-frame clones here, not all; method: immunoSEQ multiplex PCR. This table holds some 150,000 clones, 88% found once. The sequenced sample was peripheral blood. These receptors all stem from a man aged 45-60 years with active or convalescent COVID-19. Each CDR3 is given with its conserved first and last residue. Each record gives: V gene, J gene, CDR3 protein.

V: TRBV21-1
J: TRBJ2-4
CDR3: CASRQGAYAKNIQYF

V: TRBV6-1
J: TRBJ2-7
CDR3: CASSGAGGQGLRLSSYEQYF

V: TRBV9
J: TRBJ1-5
CDR3: CASSVGGTRNQPQHF

V: TRBV19
J: TRBJ2-2
CDR3: CASSFHQGGTGELFF

V: TRBV4-2
J: TRBJ2-7
CDR3: CASSQVKDRGYEQYF

V: TRBV7-9
J: TRBJ1-1
CDR3: CASSSPLSPNTEAFF

V: TRBV11-2
J: TRBJ1-1
CDR3: CASRYTEVLNTEAFF

V: TRBV4-2
J: TRBJ2-7
CDR3: CASSQEANRGAYEQYF

V: TRBV3-1/TRBV3-2
J: TRBJ1-5
CDR3: CASSQAGRQPQHF

V: TRBV4-2
J: TRBJ1-1
CDR3: CASSQARSTEAFF

V: TRBV10-2
J: TRBJ2-7
CDR3: CAISPDSSYEQYF

V: TRBV27
J: TRBJ2-7
CDR3: CASSLGASGPYEQYF

V: TRBV28
J: TRBJ1-5
CDR3: CASSLFGGDSNQPQHF

V: TRBV6-2/TRBV6-3
J: TRBJ2-7
CDR3: CASSPWGREVSSGQYF

V: TRBV28
J: TRBJ1-2
CDR3: CASSSQQGTLNYGYTF

V: TRBV3-1/TRBV3-2
J: TRBJ2-3
CDR3: CASSRTGTRSSTDTQYF

V: TRBV28
J: TRBJ2-3
CDR3: CASSHSGHTDTQYF

V: TRBV29-1
J: TRBJ2-3
CDR3: CSSSGTGNTDTQYF

V: TRBV3-1/TRBV3-2
J: TRBJ2-3
CDR3: CASSQDPGVRADTQYF

V: TRBV27
J: TRBJ2-3
CDR3: CASSPGQGFGDTQYF

V: TRBV6-6
J: TRBJ1-5
CDR3: CASTGTGGQPQHF

V: TRBV9
J: TRBJ2-2
CDR3: CASSPGHTANTGELFF

V: TRBV28
J: TRBJ2-2
CDR3: CASSSSRTVRKTGELFF

V: TRBV7-2
J: TRBJ1-3
CDR3: CASSLALSGNTIYF

V: TRBV27
J: TRBJ1-6
CDR3: CASSSSGNSPLHF

V: TRBV7-9
J: TRBJ1-1
CDR3: CASSPDSLNTEAFF

V: TRBV5-1
J: TRBJ2-5
CDR3: CASSSGLAALLGETQYF

V: TRBV5-5
J: TRBJ2-3
CDR3: CASSLISRASGRATSDTQYF

V: TRBV4-3
J: TRBJ2-1
CDR3: CASSPRQVYNEQFF

V: TRBV7-2
J: TRBJ2-1
CDR3: CASSLNFYNEQFF

V: TRBV20-1
J: TRBJ1-2
CDR3: CSASDTERNYGYTF

V: TRBV11-2
J: TRBJ1-1
CDR3: CASSPPDREAFF

V: TRBV11-2
J: TRBJ1-3
CDR3: CASSLRGQSSGNTIYF

V: TRBV4-2
J: TRBJ2-7
CDR3: CASSQAGLAGAHEQYF

V: TRBV28
J: TRBJ2-7
CDR3: CASSPSGSYEQYF

V: TRBV12-3/TRBV12-4
J: TRBJ2-1
CDR3: CASSRQGYNEQFF

V: TRBV7-9
J: TRBJ2-2
CDR3: CASSLDGRVGKAGELFF

V: TRBV5-4
J: TRBJ1-2
CDR3: CASSPDRGYGYTF

V: TRBV24-1
J: TRBJ2-1
CDR3: CATSDRTSGSWNEQFF

V: TRBV10-2
J: TRBJ2-1
CDR3: CASSELTYNEQFF

V: TRBV2
J: TRBJ2-7
CDR3: CASSVQGITYEQYF

V: TRBV19
J: TRBJ1-3
CDR3: CASRPRGSGNTIYF

V: TRBV5-8
J: TRBJ1-5
CDR3: CASSTDRGNQPQHF

V: TRBV24-1
J: TRBJ2-6
CDR3: CATSDPRQGFSSGANVLTF

V: TRBV9
J: TRBJ2-7
CDR3: CASSVAIGAHEQYF